This T cell receptor (beta chain) appears in the sequencing data of a study of blood T cell repertoires in COVID-19. Study context: T cells, B-cell-depleted T cells, or PBMCs provided the cDNA or gDNA that served as material.

In the authors' workflow: Amplification of reference gene primers was used by the study to estimate nucleated cell counts. TCRdb's table, derived via immunoSEQ multiplex PCR, lists solely in-frame clones and lacks some. D and trimming come from the DNA, and the V and J calls and clone size come from that table. The data show over 250,000 clones, with roughly 80% seen just once and over 9% held by the top ten. V shed 5 bases and J shed 0 bases, with 10 bases lying between them. Germline CDR1 reads SGHVS; CDR2 reads FQNEAQ. This CDR3 spans 14 amino acids. The J gene is TRBJ1-1, the V gene TRBV7-8; maybe TRBD1 (5 bases). The sample taken for sequencing was peripheral blood. This receptor was obtained from a woman aged 45-65 years who had recovered from COVID-19. Here the CDR3 reads CASSRGPVNTEAFF. In nucleotides, the CDR3 is TGTGCCAGCAGCCGGGGCCCCGTGAACACTGAAGCTTTCTTT.